This TCR beta chain was sequenced during a study of T-cell reconstitution after alpha-beta-depleted transplantation in children. The germline gives CDR1 MNHNY, CDR2 SVGAGI (reference sequence). V was trimmed by 8 bases and J by 1 base, leaving 8 bases between them. The CDR3 sequence is 13 residues long. This sample's TCRbeta library carried unique molecular identifier barcodes. TCRdb reprocessed the PCR reads via MiXCR and lists one record per CDR3 protein. Among 200,000 to 250,000 distinct CDR3 sequences listed, 8% to 10% were seen once. The sequence was obtained from a human donor who donated a stem cell graft to a child with acute lymphoblastic leukemia. The specimen was PBMCs from the stem cell graft donor, collected from the stem cell graft. This rearrangement joins TRBV6-6 to TRBJ2-2; tentative D call: TRBD1 (5 bases). In DNA form, the CDR3 reads TGTGCCAGCGCCACAGGGAACACCGGGGAGCTGTTTTTT. Protein product: CASATGNTGELFF.